This entry concerns a single T cell receptor (beta chain). The target of this receptor is not known. Per-nucleotide qualities are absent, and no much larger clonotype sits a single base away. CDR1 is given as SGDLS and CDR2 as YYNGEE, both from the germline V gene. Inclusive of the bounding cysteine and phenylalanine, the CDR3 is 15 residues long. Only CDR3 DNA remains: 45 bases, in frame from the first base. The germline V end is reduced by 0 bases and the J end by 3 bases; junction bases left unmatched: 4. Healthy HIV-negative adults with no recently reported acute infections or vaccinations were included as donors. Only Caucasian adults living in Nashville, Tennessee, USA were represented among the donors. Magnetic negative selection was used to enrich CD4+ T cells, after which naive cells were positively selected on CD45RA and the negative fraction became the memory subset. Blood was collected by leukapheresis, and PBMCs were isolated by Ficoll-Histopaque density gradient centrifugation and then cryopreserved in liquid nitrogen vapor phase. Purity and quantity of every magnetically sorted T cell population were checked by analytical flow cytometry. Genomic DNA was isolated from each sorted fraction and quantified by UV absorbance on a Nanodrop 2000c.

Using the deep immunoSEQ assay, multiplex PCR amplified TCR CDR3 regions from genomic DNA. Genomic DNA extracted from each cell subset was distributed evenly over all wells of several immunoSEQ 96-well plates, and each plate served as one replicate. For sorted subsets, each replicate PCR was loaded with about 0.2 ug genomic DNA, equivalent to 25,000 to 35,000 T cell genomes. The purified libraries were quantified using a Qubit 3.0 fluorometer, sized with a Bioanalyzer 2100, and then quantified again using the KAPA Library Quantification kit. Each immunoSEQ 96-well plate was sequenced on its own single-read 150-cycle Illumina NextSeq 550 flow cell. The authors' pipeline ran thus. Because only junctional sequences without quality scores were contained in the immunoSEQ output, filtering matching that applied to full-length reads could not be performed. Sequences were annotated with PyIR, a Python wrapper for IgBLAST v1.9, using IMGT germline references to assign V/J genes and CDR3. Reads were removed for weak V/J assignments (E-value above 1e-6), missing CDR3, stop codons, out-of-frame junctions, or ambiguous translated residues. V3J clonotypes were defined as sequences sharing the same inferred V gene, J gene, and CDR3 amino acid sequence. Percentage overlap between repertoires was calculated by dividing the number of shared unique clonotypes by the size of the smaller repertoire. Three approaches were used to assess repertoire richness: RTK rarefaction, the Chao1 estimator, and Recon v2.1 estimates of unobserved clonotypes. OLGA was used to compute generation probabilities for all TCRbeta clonotypes that the gDNA method yielded from four donors. Held by TCRdb, this immuneACCESS table contains in-frame sequences only and omits some clones. Under half of the omission traces to an unresolved V gene where checked; the cause of the rest is unknown. V and J calls and clone size are given by that table; D and trimming were obtained from the DNA. Within this sample are approximately 980,000 clones, with 60% to 85% of them counted one time only. Approximately 1.5% of the sample is taken by the ten largest.

This specimen belongs to a study of shared clonotypes between healthy human individuals (dated by TCRdb to 2018 to 2020). For the wider study: A couple of women and three men aged 18 to 49 years were included in the cohort. To estimate repertoire size and how much clonotype sharing occurs between individuals, the study deeply sequenced the blood TCR repertoires of five healthy adults. For each donor, CD4 naive and CD4 memory were each run on three plates, CD8 naive on two plates, and CD8 memory on one plate. Per donor, leukapheresis produced somewhere between about 0.94 and 9.5 billion PBMCs. Different laboratories and diverse techniques were used to prepare libraries and sequence TCR repertoires, to increase sequencing depth and limit assay-specific biases. Overall results and qualifications from the work: Incomplete sequencing was indicated by rarefaction of sorted-subset datasets, despite the large sequencing depth. Compared with non-shared clonotypes, the clonotypes found in all four sorted-subset donors had higher generation probabilities. Across a handful of donors, around 5.4% of naive CD4, roughly 3.5% of naive CD8, about 2% of memory CD4, and over 0.35% of memory CD8 clonotypes were shared. Sampling was limited to blood, and TCR repertoires in tissue likely differ from TCR repertoires in blood. Larger estimated clonotype richness was generally found for naive subsets than for memory subsets. The small number of donors limited the genetic and exposure-history diversity represented. Based on pairwise subsampling, the degree of clonotype sharing among donors was expected to be affected by sequencing depth.

This TCR derives from a man aged 18 to 35 in good health. The sequencing sample was made of memory CD4+ T cells sorted from blood. Explained via the paper, the cell subset or site label denotes: CD45RA-negative fraction. Recombination joined TRBV9 with TRBJ2-7; 9 bases in between match TRBD2. The sequence in DNA is TGTGCCAGCAGCGTAGGGACTAGCGCGCTCTACGAGCAGTACTTC. The encoded protein is CASSVGTSALYEQYF. Reference TRBV9 and TRBJ2-7 proteins supply the regions before and after the CDR3; the full variable domain is: DSGVTQTPKHLITATGQRVTLRCSPRSGDLSVYWYQQSLDQGLQFLIQYYNGEERAKGNILERFSAQQFPDLHSELNLSSLELGDSALYFCASSVGTSALYEQYFGPGTRLTVT.